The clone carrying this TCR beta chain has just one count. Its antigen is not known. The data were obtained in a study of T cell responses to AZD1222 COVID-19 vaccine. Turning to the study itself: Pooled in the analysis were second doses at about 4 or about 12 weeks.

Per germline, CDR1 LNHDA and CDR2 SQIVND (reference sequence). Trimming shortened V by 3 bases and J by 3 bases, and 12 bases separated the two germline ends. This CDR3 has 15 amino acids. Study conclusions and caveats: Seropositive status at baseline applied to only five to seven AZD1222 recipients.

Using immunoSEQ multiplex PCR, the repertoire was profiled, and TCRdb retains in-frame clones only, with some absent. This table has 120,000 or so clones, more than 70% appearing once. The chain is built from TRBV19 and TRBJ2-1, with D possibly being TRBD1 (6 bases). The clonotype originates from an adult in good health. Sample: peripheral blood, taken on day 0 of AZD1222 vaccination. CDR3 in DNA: TGTGCCAGTAGTATCGGGACATCGGACTACAATGAGCAGTTCTTC. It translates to CASSIGTSDYNEQFF. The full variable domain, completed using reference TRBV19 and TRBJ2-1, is DGGITQSPKYLFRKEGQNVTLSCEQNLNHDAMYWYRQDPGQGLRLIYYSQIVNDFQKGDIAEGYSVSREKKESFPLTVTSAQKNPTAFYLCASSIGTSDYNEQFFGPGTRLTVL.